This passage covers 7 T cell receptor beta chains from one sample sequenced in a study of blood T cells in healthy people across ages. Together with a sample-barcoded 5' primer, a J-beta primer mix was included in a second PCR lasting about 7 to 12 cycles. TCRdb passed the 5' RACE reads through MiXCR, listing each CDR3 protein once. The data hold around 1.1 million distinct CDR3 sequences, with around two fifths observed a single time. Specimen: blood. Receptors originate from a man between 18 and 29 years old in good health.

The table lists this clonotype with a few counts. The chain uses TRBV6-5 and TRBJ2-1; unclear D gene. This CDR3 region has 14 residues. V was pared by 7 bases and J by 2 bases, with 12 bases between. Per the germline V gene, CDR1 is MNHEY and CDR2 is SVGAGI. The CDR3 nucleotides are TGTGCCAGCACCCCGGTCAGTACCTACAATGAGCAGTTCTTC. Translated: CASTPVSTYNEQFF.

The chain has TRBV27 and TRBJ1-2, with no clear D. The CDR3 totals 13 residues. V was shortened by 11 bases and J by 0 bases, with 13 bases between the two germline ends. CDR1 MNHEY and CDR2 SMNVEV come from the germline V gene (reference sequence). The CDR3 DNA reads TGTGCCTCCCGCGGGAGCTCTAACTATGGCTACACCTTC. Protein product: CASRGSSNYGYTF.

This clonotype was seen a handful of times. The CDR3 DNA is TGCGCCAGCAGCCGGGACCCCCTTAACTATGGCTACACCTTC. Translating gives CASSRDPLNYGYTF. This chain joins TRBV5-1 and TRBJ1-2; D is possibly TRBD1 (5 bases). Trimming removed 4 bases from V and 1 base from J, with 11 bases in between. The length of the CDR3 is 14 residues. In germline, CDR1 is SGHRS, CDR2 YFSETQ.

This chain links TRBV11-2 with TRBJ2-3, with a tentative D call TRBD1 (7 bases). The germline V gene encodes CDR1 SGHAT and CDR2 FQNNGV. This CDR3 comprises 16 residues. Trimming shortened V by 6 bases and J by 0 bases, and 16 bases separated the two germline ends. DNA for the CDR3: TGTGCCAGCAGACCCTTACAGGGGAGGAGCACAGATACGCAGTATTTT. Translated, it gives CASRPLQGRSTDTQYF.

This clonotype has a handful of counts. V and J are TRBV20-1 and TRBJ2-5; no reliable D call. Matching the DNA end better, TRBJ2-7 makes the J call doubtful. The CDR3 spans 13 residues. From germline, CDR1 is DFQATT and CDR2 SNEGSKA (reference sequence). The CDR3: CSARGDSIDEQYF. CDR3 sequence (DNA): TGCAGTGCTAGAGGGGATAGCATCGACGAGCAGTACTTC.

The V gene is TRBV6-4, the J gene TRBJ2-1; 11 nucleotides align to TRBD2. The germline V gene encodes CDR1 MRHNA and CDR2 SNTAGT. Germline trimming cut 5 bases from V and 8 bases from J; bases unmatched to any gene: 8. The CDR3 runs 15 residues. CDR3 bases: TGTGCCAGCAGTTATGATAGCGGGGGGGCGGATGAGCAGTTCTTC. This translates into CASSYDSGGADEQFF.

This clonotype was counted between two and nine times. The chain couples TRBV7-3 to TRBJ2-5; a possible D gene is TRBD1 (6 bases). The V end lost 4 bases, the J end lost 5 bases, and 17 bases lay between the germline ends. Germline V gives CDR1 SGHTA, CDR2 FQGTGA. This CDR3 comprises 15 residues. The DNA of the CDR3 is TGTGCCAGCAGCTCCGCCCAGCCAGGGGTGGAGACCCAGTACTTC. Translation: CASSSAQPGVETQYF. The complete variable domain, with remaining parts taken from reference TRBV7-3 and TRBJ2-5, reads GAGVSQTPSNKVTEKGKYVELRCDPISGHTALYWYRQSLGQGPEFLIYFQGTGAADDSGLPNDRFFAVRPEGSVSTLKIQRTERGDSAVYLCASSSAQPGVETQYFGPGTRLLVL.